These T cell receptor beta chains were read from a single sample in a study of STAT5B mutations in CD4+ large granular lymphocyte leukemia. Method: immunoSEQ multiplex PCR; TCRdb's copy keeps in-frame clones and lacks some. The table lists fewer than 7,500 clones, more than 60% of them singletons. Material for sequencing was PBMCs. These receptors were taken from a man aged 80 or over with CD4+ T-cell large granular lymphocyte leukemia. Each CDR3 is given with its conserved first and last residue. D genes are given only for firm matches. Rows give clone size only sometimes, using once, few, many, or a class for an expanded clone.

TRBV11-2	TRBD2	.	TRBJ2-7	TGTGCCAGCAGCCCCGAAGCGGGATACGAGCAGTACTTC	CASSPEAGYEQYF
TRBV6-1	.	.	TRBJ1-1	TGTGCCACCAGAAAAAAGACGGAGGCCCAAGAAGCTTTCTTT	CATRKKTEAQEAFF
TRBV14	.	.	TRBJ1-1	TGTGCCAGCAGCCAAGTTGCCCCAGGGATGGGCACTGAAGCTTTCTTT	CASSQVAPGMGTEAFF
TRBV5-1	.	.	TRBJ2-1	TGCGCCAGCAGCCTGGGAGGAGACTACAATGAGCAGTTCTTC	CASSLGGDYNEQFF
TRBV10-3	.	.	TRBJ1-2	TGTGCCATCAGTGGGAAGGGTGGGGGCTACACCTTC	CAISGKGGGYTF
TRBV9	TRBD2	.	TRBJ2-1	TGTGCCAGCAGCGGCTCGGATAGCGGGGGTTCCTACAATGAGCAGTTCTTC	CASSGSDSGGSYNEQFF
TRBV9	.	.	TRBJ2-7	TGTGCCAGCAGCCCCCGGACAGATCCGTCGTACGAGCAGTACTTC	CASSPRTDPSYEQYF
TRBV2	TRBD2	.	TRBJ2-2	TGTGCCAGCGGGAGCGGGGGGTCGAACACCGGGGAGCTGTTTTTT	CASGSGGSNTGELFF
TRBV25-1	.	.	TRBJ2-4	TGTGCCAGCAGTGAGCCAGCCAAAAACATTCAGTACTTC	CASSEPAKNIQYF
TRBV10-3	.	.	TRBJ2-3	TGTGCCATCAGTGAGCCCAGCGGGACAGATACGCAGTATTTT	CAISEPSGTDTQYF
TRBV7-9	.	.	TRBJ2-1	TGTGCCAGCGGCTTGGGGTCCTACAATGAGCAGTTCTTC	CASGLGSYNEQFF
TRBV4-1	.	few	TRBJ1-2	TGCGCCACCGGGGGGCGATACTATGGCTACACCTTC	CATGGRYYGYTF
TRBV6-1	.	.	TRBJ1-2	TGTGCCAGCGGAGGGGGAGTCGATGGCTACACCTTC	CASGGGVDGYTF
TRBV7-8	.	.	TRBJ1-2	TGTGCCAGCAGCTTAGCGCTACAGGGTGCCTATGGCTACACCTTC	CASSLALQGAYGYTF
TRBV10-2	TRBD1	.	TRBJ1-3	TGCGCCAGCAGAGCCGGGACAGTACAGAACACCATATATTTT	CASRAGTVQNTIYF
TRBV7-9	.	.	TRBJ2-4	TGTGCCAGCAGCCCAAGTTTACGGGTAGACAAAAACATTCAGTACTTC	CASSPSLRVDKNIQYF
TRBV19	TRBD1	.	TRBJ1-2	TGTGCCAGTTCGGACAGGGGCAACTATGGCTACACCTTC	CASSDRGNYGYTF
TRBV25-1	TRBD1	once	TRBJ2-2	TGTGCCAGCAGTGACTTCAGGGGGCAGGGCACCGGGGAGCTGTTTTTT	CASSDFRGQGTGELFF
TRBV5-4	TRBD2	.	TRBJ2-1	TGTGCCAGCAGCGGGGGGGGGATGGGCTTCGACAATGAGCAGTTCTTC	CASSGGGMGFDNEQFF
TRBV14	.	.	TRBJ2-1	TGTGCCACGGGGGATTACAATGAGCAGTTCTTC	CATGDYNEQFF
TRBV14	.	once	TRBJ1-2	TGTGCCAGCAGCCCCAGCCGTGGCGTTTATGGCTACACCTTC	CASSPSRGVYGYTF
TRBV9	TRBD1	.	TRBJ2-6	TGTGCCAGCAGCCACGAGGGGGCGCGGTACCGTCCTGGGGCCAACGTCCTGACTTTC	CASSHEGARYRPGANVLTF
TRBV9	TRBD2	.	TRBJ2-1	TGTGCCAGCAGCGTACTAGCGGGGGGCTCCTACAATGAGCAGTTCTTC	CASSVLAGGSYNEQFF
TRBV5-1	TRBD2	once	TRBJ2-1	TGCGCCAGCAGCTTGCGTACTAGCGGAGCCATAAGCTCCTACAATGAGCAGTTCTTC	CASSLRTSGAISSYNEQFF
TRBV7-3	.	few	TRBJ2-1	TGTGCCAGCAGCTTGATAGGGTCGGGCAATGAGCAGTTCTTC	CASSLIGSGNEQFF
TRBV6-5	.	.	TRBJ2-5	TGTGCCAGCAGTTACTCGAGGGACCTCGGGCAAGAGACCCAGTACTTC	CASSYSRDLGQETQYF
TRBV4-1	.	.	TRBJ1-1	TGCGCCAGCAGCCAAGAGGGGGGCAGAACGAACACTGAAGCTTTCTTT	CASSQEGGRTNTEAFF
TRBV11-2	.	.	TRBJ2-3	TGTGCCAGCAGCCCAGAATGGACAGCTACAGATACGCAGTATTTT	CASSPEWTATDTQYF
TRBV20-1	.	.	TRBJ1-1	TGCAGTGCTAGAGTACACACTGAAGCTTTCTTT	CSARVHTEAFF
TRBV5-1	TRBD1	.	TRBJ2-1	TGCGCCAGCAGCTGGGGACAGGGGACTGAGGATGAGCAGTTCTTC	CASSWGQGTEDEQFF
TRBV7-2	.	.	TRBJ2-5	TGTGCCAGCACCCCAGTGGGAGTGATTCAAGAGACCCAGTACTTC	CASTPVGVIQETQYF
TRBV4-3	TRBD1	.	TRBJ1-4	TGCGCCAGTAGCCAAGCCCGTTACAGGGGTGGGGAAAAACTGTTTTTT	CASSQARYRGGEKLFF
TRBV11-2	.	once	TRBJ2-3	TGTGCCAGCAGCTTAGTGGACCTCTCTGATACGCAGTATTTT	CASSLVDLSDTQYF
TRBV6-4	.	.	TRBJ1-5	TGTGCCAGCAGTCTAGGTGAAGAACAGCCCCAGCATTTT	CASSLGEEQPQHF
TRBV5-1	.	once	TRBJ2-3	TGCGCCAGCAGCTACACAGGGCGATTGGAGTACGTCGATACGCAGTATTTT	CASSYTGRLEYVDTQYF
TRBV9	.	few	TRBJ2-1	TGTGCCAGCAGCCCAGGGGGGGCGGCTCATTACAATGAGCAGTTCTTC	CASSPGGAAHYNEQFF
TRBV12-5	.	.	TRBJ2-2	TGTGCTTTAAACCTTCCGAACACCGGGGAGCTGTTTTTT	CALNLPNTGELFF
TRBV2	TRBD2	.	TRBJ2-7	TGTGCCAGCAGGTACCTGACTAGCGGTTACGAGCAGTACTTC	CASRYLTSGYEQYF
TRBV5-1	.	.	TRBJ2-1	TGCGCCAGCAGCTTGGCCGTCGCGGGATTCAATGAGCAGTTCTTC	CASSLAVAGFNEQFF
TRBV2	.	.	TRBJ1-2	TGTGCCAGCAGCGGGACACCGTATGGCTACACCTTC	CASSGTPYGYTF
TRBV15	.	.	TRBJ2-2	TGTGCCACCAGCAGAGTAGGGAGTCTCAGGGAGCTGTTTTTT	CATSRVGSLRELFF
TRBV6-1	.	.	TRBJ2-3	TGTGCCAGCAGTGAAACTAAAGCAGGGGCGACAGATACGCAGTATTTT	CASSETKAGATDTQYF
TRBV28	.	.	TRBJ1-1	TGTGCCAGCAGTCGCAACAGGGTCACTGAAGCTTTCTTT	CASSRNRVTEAFF
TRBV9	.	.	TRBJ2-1	TGTGCCAGCAGCGTAGAGGACAACTACAATGAGCAGTTCTTC	CASSVEDNYNEQFF
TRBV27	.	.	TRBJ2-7	TGTGCCAGCATTGGCGGGGGCGGATCCTACGAGCAGTACTTC	CASIGGGGSYEQYF
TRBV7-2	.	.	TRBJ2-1	TGTGCCAGCAGCCGGTGGACAGCCACCACCTACAATGAGCAGTTCTTC	CASSRWTATTYNEQFF
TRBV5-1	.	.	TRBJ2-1	TGCGCCAGCAGCTTTCAGTATTCCTACAATGAGCAGTTCTTC	CASSFQYSYNEQFF
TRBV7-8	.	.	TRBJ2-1	TGTGCCAGCACCGCCGAATTAGGGTTTTCCTACAATGAGCAGTTCTTC	CASTAELGFSYNEQFF
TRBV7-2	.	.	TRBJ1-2	TGTGCCAGCAGCCTAACCGGACGGAGCTACACCTTC	CASSLTGRSYTF
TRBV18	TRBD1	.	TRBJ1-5	TGTGCCAGCTCACAAACCAGGACAGGGTATAGCAATCAGCCCCAGCATTTT	CASSQTRTGYSNQPQHF
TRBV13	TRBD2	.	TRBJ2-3	TGTGCCAGCAGCTTAGAGCGAGCGGGGGCTCCCTCAGATACGCAGTATTTT	CASSLERAGAPSDTQYF
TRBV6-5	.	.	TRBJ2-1	TGTGCCAGCAGTACCAGCGGGAATGAGCAGTTCTTC	CASSTSGNEQFF
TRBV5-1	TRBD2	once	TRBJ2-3	TGCGCCAGCAGCTTAGCGGGAGTGTCAGATACGCAGTATTTT	CASSLAGVSDTQYF
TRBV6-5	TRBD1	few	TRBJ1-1	TGTGCCAGCAGTTCCGTGGGACAGAGGCGTGAAGCTTTCTTT	CASSSVGQRREAFF
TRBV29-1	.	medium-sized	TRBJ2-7	TGCAGCGTTGAACCCCCCAGACAGGCCCTAACCTACGAGCAGTACTTC	CSVEPPRQALTYEQYF
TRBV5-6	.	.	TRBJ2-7	TGTGCCAGCAGCCGAGGAACAGCCTACGAGCAGTACTTC	CASSRGTAYEQYF
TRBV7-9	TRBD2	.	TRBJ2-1	TGTGCCAGCAGATTTAGCGGGGGACTCAATGAGAGGCAGTTCTTC	CASRFSGGLNERQFF